The clone carrying this T cell receptor beta chain has ten or more counts. Trimming cost V 6 bases and J 3 bases, with 16 bases left between them. Germline V gene lookup returns CDR1 DFQATT and CDR2 SNEGSKA (reference sequence). The CDR3 runs to 14 residues. This specimen comes from a study of T cells after yellow fever vaccination. Across the study: Investigators sorted EM, EMRA, CM and Tscm memory subsets, relying on CD3, CD45RA, CCR7 and CD95. Whole-study findings and limits: Abundant contaminating clonotypes from the bulk population could appear in FACS-sorted repertoires. The CD4 compartment and the CD8 compartment contained a small share of clonotypes in common. When the response was secondary, it was weaker but reached its peak faster, day 5 versus 15.

One entry per CDR3 protein results from TCRdb running MiXCR on the 5' RACE reads. This sample carries about 20,000 distinct CDR3 sequences, 4% to 6% of them seen once, and the ten largest clones take roughly 20%. The sample in question was PBMCs, either bulk or a sorted T-cell subset (CD4+, CD8+, memory, or dextramer-sorted; not recorded which), obtained 35 to 50 days after the first yellow fever vaccination. The chain couples TRBV20-1 to TRBJ2-3; a possible D gene is TRBD1 (5 bases). This receptor was taken from a man between 18 and 35 years old who received the YFV17D yellow fever vaccine. CDR3 coding DNA: TGCAGTGCCCCCCGACAGTCCTCGACAGATACGCAGTATTTT. Protein sequence: CSAPRQSSTDTQYF.